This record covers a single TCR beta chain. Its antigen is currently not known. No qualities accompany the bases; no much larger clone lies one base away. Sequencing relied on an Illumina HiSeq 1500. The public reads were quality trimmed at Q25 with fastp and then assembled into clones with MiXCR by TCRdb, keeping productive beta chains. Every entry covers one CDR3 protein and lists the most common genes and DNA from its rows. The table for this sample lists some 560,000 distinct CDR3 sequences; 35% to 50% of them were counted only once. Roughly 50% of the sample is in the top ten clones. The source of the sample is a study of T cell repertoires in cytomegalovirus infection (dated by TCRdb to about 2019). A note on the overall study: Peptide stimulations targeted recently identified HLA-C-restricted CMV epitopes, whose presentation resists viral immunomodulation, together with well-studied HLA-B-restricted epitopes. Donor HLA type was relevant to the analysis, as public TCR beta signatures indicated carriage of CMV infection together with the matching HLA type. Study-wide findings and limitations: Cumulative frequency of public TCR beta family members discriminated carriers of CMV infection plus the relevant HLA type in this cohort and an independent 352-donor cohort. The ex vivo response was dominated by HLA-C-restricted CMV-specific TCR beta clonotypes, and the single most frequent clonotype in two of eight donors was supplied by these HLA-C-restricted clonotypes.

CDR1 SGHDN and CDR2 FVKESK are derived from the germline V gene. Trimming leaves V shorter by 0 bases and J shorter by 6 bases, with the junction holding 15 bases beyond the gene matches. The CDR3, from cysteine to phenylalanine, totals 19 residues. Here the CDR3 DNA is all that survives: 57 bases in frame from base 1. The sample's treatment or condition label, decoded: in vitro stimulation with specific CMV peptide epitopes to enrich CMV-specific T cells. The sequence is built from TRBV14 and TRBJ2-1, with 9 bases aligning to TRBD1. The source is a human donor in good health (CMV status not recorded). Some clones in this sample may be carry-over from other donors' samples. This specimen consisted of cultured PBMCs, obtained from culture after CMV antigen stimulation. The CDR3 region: CASSQDRGSRDRALNEQFF. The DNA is TGTGCCAGCAGCCAAGATAGGGGTTCCCGGGACAGGGCCCTCAATGAGCAGTTCTTC.